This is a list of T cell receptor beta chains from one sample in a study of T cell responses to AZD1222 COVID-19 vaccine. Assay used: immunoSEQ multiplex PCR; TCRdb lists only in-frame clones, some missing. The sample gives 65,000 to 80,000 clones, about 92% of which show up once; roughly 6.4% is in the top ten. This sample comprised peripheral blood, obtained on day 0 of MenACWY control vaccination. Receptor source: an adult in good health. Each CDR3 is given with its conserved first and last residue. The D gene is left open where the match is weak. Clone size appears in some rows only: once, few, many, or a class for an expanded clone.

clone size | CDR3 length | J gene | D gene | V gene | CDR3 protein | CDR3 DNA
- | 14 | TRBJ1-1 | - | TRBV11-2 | CASSLALGLTEAFF | TGTGCCAGCAGCTTAGCGTTGGGGCTCACTGAAGCTTTCTTT
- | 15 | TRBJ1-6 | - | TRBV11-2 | CASSLDRPGQIPLHF | TGTGCCAGCAGCTTAGATCGTCCGGGACAAATACCCCTCCACTTT
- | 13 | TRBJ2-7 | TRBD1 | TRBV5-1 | CASSLRDSYEQYF | TGCGCCAGCAGCTTGAGGGACAGCTACGAGCAGTACTTC
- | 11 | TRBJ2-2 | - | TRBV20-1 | CSAREYGELFF | TGCAGTGCTAGAGAGTACGGGGAGCTGTTTTTT
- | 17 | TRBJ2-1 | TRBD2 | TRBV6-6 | CASSLERSSGRSNEQFF | TGTGCCAGCAGTCTTGAACGTTCTAGCGGGAGAAGCAATGAGCAGTTCTTC
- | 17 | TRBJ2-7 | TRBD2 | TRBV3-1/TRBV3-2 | CASSQETGGRARLEQYF | TGTGCCAGCAGCCAGGAAACCGGGGGGAGGGCCCGGTTAGAGCAGTACTTC
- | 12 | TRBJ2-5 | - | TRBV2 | CASKGGSETQYF | TGTGCCAGCAAAGGGGGTAGTGAGACCCAGTACTTC
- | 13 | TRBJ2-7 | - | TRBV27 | CASSLQGSYEQYF | TGTGCCAGCAGTTTACAAGGCTCCTACGAGCAGTACTTC
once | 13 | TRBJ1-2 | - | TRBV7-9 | CASRGGDFGGYTF | TGTGCCAGCAGAGGGGGGGATTTCGGTGGCTACACCTTC
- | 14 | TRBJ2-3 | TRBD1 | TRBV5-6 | CASSIGQGTDTQYF | TGTGCCAGCAGCATAGGACAGGGGACAGATACGCAGTATTTT
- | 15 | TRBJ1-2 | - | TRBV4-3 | CASSPGRPGDYGYTF | TGCGCCAGCAGCCCCGGGCGCCCGGGCGACTATGGCTACACCTTC
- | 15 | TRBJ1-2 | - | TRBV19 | CASSISSQGNYGYTF | TGTGCCAGTAGTATATCCAGCCAGGGAAACTATGGCTACACCTTC
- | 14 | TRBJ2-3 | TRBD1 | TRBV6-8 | CASRSDRGGDTQYF | TGTGCCAGCCGATCAGACAGGGGGGGGGATACGCAGTATTTT
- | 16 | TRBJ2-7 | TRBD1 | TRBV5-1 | CASSLETGGKGYEQYF | TGCGCCAGCAGCTTGGAAACAGGGGGCAAAGGCTACGAGCAGTACTTC
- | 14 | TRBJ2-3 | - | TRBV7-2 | CASSSMTSTDTQYF | TGTGCCAGCAGCTCAATGACTAGCACAGATACGCAGTATTTT
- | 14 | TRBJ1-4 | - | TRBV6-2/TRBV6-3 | CASSLDSTNEKLFF | TGTGCCAGCAGCCTCGACAGCACTAATGAAAAACTGTTTTTT
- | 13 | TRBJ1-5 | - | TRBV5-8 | CASSLPGARLQHF | TGTGCCAGCAGCTTGCCTGGGGCACGACTCCAGCATTTT
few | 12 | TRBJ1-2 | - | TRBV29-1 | CSGGGALSGYTF | TGCAGCGGGGGGGGTGCCCTCTCGGGCTACACCTTC
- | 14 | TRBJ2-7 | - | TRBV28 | CASSPGTTLYEQYF | TGTGCCAGCAGCCCCGGGACAACTTTATACGAGCAGTACTTC
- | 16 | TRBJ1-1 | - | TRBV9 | CASSVVFLNVGTEAFF | TGTGCCAGCAGCGTAGTCTTCCTCAATGTGGGCACTGAAGCTTTCTTT
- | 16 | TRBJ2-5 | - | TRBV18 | CASSSQLPREAETQYF | TGTGCCAGCTCATCTCAGTTGCCCAGGGAGGCAGAGACCCAGTACTTC
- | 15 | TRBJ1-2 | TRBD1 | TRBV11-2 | CASSLEPQGVNGYTF | TGTGCCAGCAGCTTGGAACCCCAGGGGGTTAATGGCTACACCTTC
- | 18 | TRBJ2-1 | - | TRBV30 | CAWSVAPFGGNSYNEQFF | TGTGCCTGGAGTGTCGCCCCGTTCGGGGGCAACTCCTACAATGAGCAGTTCTTC
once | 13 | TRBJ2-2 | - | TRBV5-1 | CASSLGGAGELFF | TGCGCCAGCAGCTTGGGTGGGGCCGGGGAGCTGTTTTTT
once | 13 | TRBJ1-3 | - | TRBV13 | CASSFRAGNTIYF | TGTGCCAGCAGCTTTCGGGCTGGAAACACCATATATTTT
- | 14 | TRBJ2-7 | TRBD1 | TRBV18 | CASSRRDRGYEQYF | TGTGCCAGCTCGCGCAGGGACAGGGGCTACGAGCAGTACTTC
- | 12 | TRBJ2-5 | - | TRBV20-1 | CSASGRQETQYF | TGCAGTGCTAGTGGCCGACAAGAGACCCAGTACTTC
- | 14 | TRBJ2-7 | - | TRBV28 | CASRKGSLTYEQYF | TGTGCCAGCCGGAAAGGGAGTTTAACCTACGAGCAGTACTTC
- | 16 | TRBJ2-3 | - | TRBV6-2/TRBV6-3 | CASSYPGQTSTDTQYF | TGTGCCAGCAGTTACCCCGGACAGACCAGCACAGATACGCAGTATTTT
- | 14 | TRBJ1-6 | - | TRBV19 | CASLGASYNSPLHF | TGTGCCAGTCTTGGGGCCTCCTATAATTCACCCCTCCACTTT
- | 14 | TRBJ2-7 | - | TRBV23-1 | CASSQSGVSYEQYF | TGCGCCAGCAGTCAATCGGGAGTCTCCTACGAGCAGTACTTC
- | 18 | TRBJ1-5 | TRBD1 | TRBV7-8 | CASSLPRGTAWDNQPQHF | TGTGCCAGCAGCTTACCTCGCGGGACAGCGTGGGACAATCAGCCCCAGCATTTT
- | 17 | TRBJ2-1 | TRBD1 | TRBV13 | CASSPPLGQALYNEQFF | TGTGCCAGCAGTCCACCTTTGGGACAGGCCCTCTACAATGAGCAGTTCTTC
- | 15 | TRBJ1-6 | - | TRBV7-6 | CASSLGGSYNSPLHF | TGTGCCAGCAGCTTAGGGGGCTCCTATAATTCACCCCTCCACTTT
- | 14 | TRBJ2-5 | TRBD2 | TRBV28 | CASRAGAPWETQYF | TGTGCCAGCAGGGCGGGAGCCCCTTGGGAGACCCAGTACTTC
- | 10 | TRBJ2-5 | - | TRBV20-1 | CSAAEETQYF | TGCAGTGCCGCAGAAGAGACCCAGTACTTC
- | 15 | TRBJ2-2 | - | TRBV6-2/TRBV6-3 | CASSYSVQVTGELFF | TGTGCCAGCAGTTACTCGGTACAAGTTACCGGGGAGCTGTTTTTT
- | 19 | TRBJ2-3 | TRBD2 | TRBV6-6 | CASSPLTSGGTTGTDTQYF | TGTGCCAGCAGTCCCCTTACTAGCGGGGGGACCACGGGGACAGATACGCAGTATTTT
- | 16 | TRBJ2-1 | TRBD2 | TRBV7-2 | CASSARTSGVGNEQFF | TGTGCCAGCAGCGCCCGGACTAGCGGGGTAGGGAATGAGCAGTTCTTC
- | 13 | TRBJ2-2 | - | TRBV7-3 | CASSLTQSGELFF | TGTGCCAGCAGCTTAACCCAGAGCGGGGAGCTGTTTTTT
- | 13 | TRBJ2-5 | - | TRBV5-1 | CASTPGVEKTQYF | TGCGCCAGCACCCCGGGCGTTGAGAAGACCCAGTACTTC